The 2 T cell receptor beta chains presented below share a single source sample, sequenced in a study of shared clonotypes between healthy human individuals. Repertoires were generated with immunoSEQ multiplex PCR, while TCRdb's copy carries only in-frame clones and drops some. Here the sample spans over 2 million clones, roughly 90% being singletons. Sequenced: naive CD4+ T cells from PBMCs. The sample's subset: CD45RA+ positively selected. These TCRs come from a man aged 18 to 29 in good health. Some clones in this sample may be carry-over from other donors' samples.

The chain is built from TRBV28 and TRBJ2-1; 11 nucleotides line up with TRBD2. Trimming at V came to 5 bases and at J to 8 bases, leaving 8 bases not matched to a gene. The germline V gene encodes CDR1 MDHEN and CDR2 SYDVKM. This CDR3 has 15 residues. CDR3 amino acids: CASSQLAGGRYEQFF. The DNA for the CDR3 is TGTGCCAGCAGTCAGCTAGCGGGAGGTCGGTATGAGCAGTTCTTC.

The chain joins TRBV5-8 to TRBJ2-7, with a weak D call TRBD1 (6 bases). CDR3 length equals 13 residues. Trimming stripped 4 bases from V and 5 bases from J, with 13 bases between. The germline V gene has CDR1 SGHTS and CDR2 YDEGEE. CDR3 sequence reads: CASSPTGIHEQYF. CDR3 coding DNA: TGTGCCAGCAGCCCCACAGGGATCCACGAGCAGTACTTC.